This T cell receptor (beta chain) was profiled in a study of early T cells in non-severe SARS-CoV-2 infection. Study summary: Sequencing of bulk RNA from unsorted whole blood was done, without chain pairing.

Remarks on this clonotype: Its antigen is not identified.

The CDR3 sequence is 12 residues long. V was trimmed by 6 bases and J by 2 bases, leaving 8 bases between them. Per germline, CDR1 LGHNA and CDR2 YNFKEQ. General study points: Anti-spike CD8 specificities were favored by VDJdb matching, whose results missed private and CD4 specificities.

In the library, individual cDNA molecules carried attached unique molecular identifiers. TCRdb analysed the 5' RACE reads with MiXCR anew, one entry per CDR3 protein. The sample lists roughly 53,000 distinct CDR3 sequences; roughly 12% were seen once. Source: whole blood, taken at baseline. The genes are TRBV4-2 and TRBJ2-7; D ambiguous. This TCR was sampled from an adult who was a healthcare worker with PCR-confirmed SARS-CoV-2 infection or an uninfected control (not recorded which). CDR3 in DNA: TGTGCCAGCAGTCAGACCCCCTACGAGCAGTACTTC. Residues: CASSQTPYEQYF.